This record covers a single T cell receptor beta chain. The data derive from a study of blood T cell repertoires in COVID-19. Study-wide background: Samples came from the United States, Italy and Spain, spanning acute and convalescent COVID-19. The cDNA or gDNA used as material had been derived from T cells, B-cell-depleted T cells, or PBMCs.

Authors' processing steps: Amplification with reference gene primers provided the estimates of nucleated cell counts. Assay: immunoSEQ multiplex PCR; the TCRdb copy retains only in-frame clones and omits some. V and J calls plus clone size are reproduced from that table; the DNA served to infer D and trimming. The sample contains approximately 170,000 clones, more than 80% of which appear only once. There are 15 residues in the CDR3. Looked up from germline, CDR1 is MNHEY and CDR2 is SVGAGI. V was shortened by 3 bases and J by 5 bases, with 17 bases between the two germline ends. This sequence was found in a human donor in a cohort sampled during active COVID-19. The sequencing sample was made of peripheral blood. The chain couples TRBV6-5 to TRBJ2-7; TRBD2 might be the D (6 bases). The CDR3 bases are TGTGCCAGCAGTTATATCGGAGGGGTTAAGGACGAGCAGTACTTC. It specifies CASSYIGGVKDEQYF.